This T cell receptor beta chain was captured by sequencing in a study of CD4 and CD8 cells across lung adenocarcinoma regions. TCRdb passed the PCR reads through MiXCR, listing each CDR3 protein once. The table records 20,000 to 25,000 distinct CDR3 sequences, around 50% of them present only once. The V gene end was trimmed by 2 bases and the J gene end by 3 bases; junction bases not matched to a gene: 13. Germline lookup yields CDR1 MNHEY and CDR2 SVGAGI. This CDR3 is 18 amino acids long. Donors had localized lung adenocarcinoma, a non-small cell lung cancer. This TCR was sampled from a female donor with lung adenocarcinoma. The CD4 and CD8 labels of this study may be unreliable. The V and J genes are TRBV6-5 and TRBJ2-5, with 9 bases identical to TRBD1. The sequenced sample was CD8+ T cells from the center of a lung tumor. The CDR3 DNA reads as TGTGCCAGCAGTTACCGTACACCCGGACAGGGGCAGAAAGAGACCCAGTACTTC. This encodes CASSYRTPGQGQKETQYF.